The clone carrying this T cell receptor (beta chain) has a count of ten or more. Its antigen is unknown. Time point meaning: pre-sensitization, week 0. Stated treatment: therapeutic diphenylcyclopropenone sensitization with weekly scalp DPC. The germline gives CDR1 ENHRY, CDR2 SYGVKD. The CDR3 totals 14 residues. The ends were cut back, 0 bases at V and 1 base at J, with 6 bases in the middle. The study used a library that attached unique molecular identifiers to individual cDNA molecules. Under the authors' procedure: TCRs per sample had a median of around 96,000 and ranged from roughly 20,000 to 700,000. TCRdb reprocessed the RACE reads via MiXCR and lists one record per CDR3 protein. What appears here as the V and J calls and clone size reflects TCRdb's work, not the paper's. Seen here are about 98,000 distinct CDR3 sequences, 10% to 13% observed once, and the top ten hold about 3%. The sample is drawn from a study of human T cells and chemical hapten exposure. Study-level information: TCR yield per sample varied, mainly due to pooled library volumes.

The study's findings and limits: Counts of TCRs above 1 in 1000 frequency stayed unchanged with DPC sensitization.

The chain has TRBV10-3 and TRBJ1-1, with D unclear. The receptor was isolated from a woman aged 60-70 years with alopecia areata. Some clones in this sample may be carry-over from other donors' samples. The source material was whole blood, sampled in connection with sensitization to the hapten diphenylcyclopropenone (DPC). The CDR3 DNA reads TGTGCCATCAGTGAGTCGGCGGCGAACACTGAAGCTTTCTTT. This gives the protein CAISESAANTEAFF.